This T cell receptor beta chain appears in the sequencing data of a study of identical twins. General study points: Its conclusions, products of cross-sectional statistical analysis, did not come from following the same donors. Reduced insertions were recorded for abundant cord blood beta clonotypes, with no such pattern in memory repertoires.

The sample holds a few counts of this clonotype. What it recognizes is unknown. The CDR3 has 12 residues. Trimming took 7 bases from V and 7 from J, leaving 11 bases between them. TCRdb redid the calling of the 5' RACE reads with MiXCR, one entry per CDR3 protein. This sample yields under 900,000 distinct CDR3 sequences, of which about 20% are seen a single time; around 13% belongs to the top ten. The sample also formed part of further work on T cells expressing NK-cell markers. From that report: Sequencing of TCR beta repertoires drew on sorted CD3+CD56+NKG2C+, CD3+CD56+NKG2C- and CD3+CD56-NKG2C+ T cells. NKG2C+ dominant clonotypes from roughly 6 donors made up about 1.0-7.5% of CD8+ T cells.

The chain is built from TRBV12-3 or TRBV12-4 and TRBJ1-5, with D uncertain. The TCR originated in a woman aged 18-29 years in good health. Sequenced: PBMCs. Written as DNA, the CDR3 is TGTGCCAGCACCTCTGGAAGACAGCCCCAGCATTTT. Encoded protein: CASTSGRQPQHF.